This record covers a single T cell receptor (beta chain). Its antigen is unknown. This specimen belongs to a study of identifying expanded T cells in peripheral blood. Points from the study as a whole: Technical replicates showed about 1.1 changed clones; approximately 2 weeks about 16; four weeks 19.

Method: immunoSEQ multiplex PCR; TCRdb's copy keeps in-frame clones and lacks some. There are over 100,000 clones in the sample; 88% occur only once, and over 12% lies in the top ten. The CDR3 contains 13 residues. CDR1 and CDR2 from the germline V gene are SGDLS and YYNGEE. The V end lost 0 bases, the J end lost 3 bases, and 6 bases lay between the germline ends. The chain combines TRBV9 with TRBJ1-1, with D hard to call. Specimen: blood. This TCR came from a person aged 18 to 75 in good health. CDR3 sequence (DNA): TGTGCCAGCAGCGTAGCCGACTACACTGAAGCTTTCTTT. It encodes CASSVADYTEAFF.